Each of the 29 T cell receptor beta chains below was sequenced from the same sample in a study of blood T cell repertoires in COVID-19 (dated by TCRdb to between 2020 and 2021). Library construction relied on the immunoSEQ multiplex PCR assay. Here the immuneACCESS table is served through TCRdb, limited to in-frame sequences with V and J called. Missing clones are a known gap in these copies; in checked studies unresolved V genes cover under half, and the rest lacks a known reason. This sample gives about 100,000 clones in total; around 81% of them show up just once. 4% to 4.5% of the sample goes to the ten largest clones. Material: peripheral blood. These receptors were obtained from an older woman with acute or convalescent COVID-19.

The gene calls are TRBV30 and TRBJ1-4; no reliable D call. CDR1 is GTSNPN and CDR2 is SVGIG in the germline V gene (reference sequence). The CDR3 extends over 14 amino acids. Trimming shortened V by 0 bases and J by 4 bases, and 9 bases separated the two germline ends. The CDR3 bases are TGTGCCTGGAGTGTACGCGGCCGTAATGAAAAACTGTTTTTT. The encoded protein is CAWSVRGRNEKLFF. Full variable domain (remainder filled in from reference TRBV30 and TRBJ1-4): SQTIHQWPATLVQPVGSPLSLECTVEGTSNPNLYWYRQAAGRGLQLLFYSVGIGQISSEVPQNLSASRPQDRQFILSSKKLLLSDSGFYLCAWSVRGRNEKLFFGSGTQLSVL.

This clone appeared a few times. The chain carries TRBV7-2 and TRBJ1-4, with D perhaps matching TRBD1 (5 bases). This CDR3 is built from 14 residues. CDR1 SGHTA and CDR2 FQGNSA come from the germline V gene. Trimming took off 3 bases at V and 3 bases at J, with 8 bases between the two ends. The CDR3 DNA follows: TGTGCCAGCAGCTTGGGGGGTGCTAATGAAAAACTGTTTTTT. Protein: CASSLGGANEKLFF.

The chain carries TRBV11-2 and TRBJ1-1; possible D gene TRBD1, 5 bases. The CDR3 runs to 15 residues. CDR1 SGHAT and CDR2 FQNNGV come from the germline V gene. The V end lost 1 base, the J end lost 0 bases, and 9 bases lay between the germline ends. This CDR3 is CASSLVTGLNTEAFF. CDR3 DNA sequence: TGTGCCAGCAGCTTAGTAACAGGCTTGAACACTGAAGCTTTCTTT.

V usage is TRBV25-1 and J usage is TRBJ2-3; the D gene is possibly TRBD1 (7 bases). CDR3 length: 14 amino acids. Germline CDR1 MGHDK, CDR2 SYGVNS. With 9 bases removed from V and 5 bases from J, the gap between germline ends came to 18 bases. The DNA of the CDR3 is TGTGCCAGTTCACGACAGGGAGGCTTAGATACGCAGTATTTT. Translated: CASSRQGGLDTQYF.

The CDR3 protein is CASSPRAPGLGYNEQFF. CDR3 sequence (DNA): TGTGCCAGCAGCCCGAGGGCTCCGGGACTAGGGTACAATGAGCAGTTCTTC. The chain employs TRBV3-1 (or the pseudogene TRBV3-2) and TRBJ2-1, with 8 bases that match TRBD2. The CDR3 contains 17 residues. V trimming: 4 bases; J trimming: 4 bases; junction bases outside the gene matches: 12. Germline loops: CDR1 LGHDT, CDR2 YNNKEL (reference sequence).

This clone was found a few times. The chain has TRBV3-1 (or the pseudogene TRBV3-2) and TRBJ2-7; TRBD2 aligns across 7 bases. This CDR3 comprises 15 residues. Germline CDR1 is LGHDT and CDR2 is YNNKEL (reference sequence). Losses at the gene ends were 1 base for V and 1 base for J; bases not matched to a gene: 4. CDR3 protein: CASSQGVAGSYEQYF. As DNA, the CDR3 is TGTGCCAGCAGCCAAGGGGTAGCGGGTTCCTACGAGCAGTACTTC.

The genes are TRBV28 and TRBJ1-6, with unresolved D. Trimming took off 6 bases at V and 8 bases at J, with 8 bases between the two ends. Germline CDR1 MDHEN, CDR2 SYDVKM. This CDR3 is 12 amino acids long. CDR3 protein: CASRAPDSPLHF. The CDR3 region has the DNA TGTGCCAGCAGGGCTCCCGATTCACCCCTCCACTTT. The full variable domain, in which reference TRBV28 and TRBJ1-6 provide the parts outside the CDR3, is DVKVTQSSRYLVKRTGEKVFLECVQDMDHENMFWYRQDPGLGLRLIYFSYDVKMKEKGDIPEGYSVSREKKERFSLILESASTNQTSMYLCASRAPDSPLHFGNGTRLTVT.

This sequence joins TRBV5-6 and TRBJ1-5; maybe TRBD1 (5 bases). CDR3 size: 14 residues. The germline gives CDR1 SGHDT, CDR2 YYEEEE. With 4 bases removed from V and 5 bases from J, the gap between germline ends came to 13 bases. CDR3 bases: TGTGCCAGCAGCGCCTGGGGCATCCATCAGCCCCAGCATTTT. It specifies CASSAWGIHQPQHF.

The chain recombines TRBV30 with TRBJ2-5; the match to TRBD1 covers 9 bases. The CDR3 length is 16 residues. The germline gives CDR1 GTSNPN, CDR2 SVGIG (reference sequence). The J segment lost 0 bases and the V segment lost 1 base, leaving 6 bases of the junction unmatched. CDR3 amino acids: CAWSAKGQGNQETQYF. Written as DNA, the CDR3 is TGTGCCTGGAGTGCAAAAGGACAGGGGAACCAAGAGACCCAGTACTTC.

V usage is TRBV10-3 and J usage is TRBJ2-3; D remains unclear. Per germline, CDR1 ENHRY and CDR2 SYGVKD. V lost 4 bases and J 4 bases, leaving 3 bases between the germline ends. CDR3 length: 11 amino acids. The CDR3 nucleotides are TGTGCCATCAGTGGAGCAGATACGCAGTATTTT. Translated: CAISGADTQYF.

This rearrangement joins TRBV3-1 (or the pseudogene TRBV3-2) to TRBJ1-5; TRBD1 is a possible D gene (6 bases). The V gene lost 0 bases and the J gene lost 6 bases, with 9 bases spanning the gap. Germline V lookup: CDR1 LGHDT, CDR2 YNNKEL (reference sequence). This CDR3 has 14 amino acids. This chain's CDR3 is CASSQEPGAQPQHF. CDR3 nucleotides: TGTGCCAGCAGCCAAGAACCAGGGGCTCAGCCCCAGCATTTT.

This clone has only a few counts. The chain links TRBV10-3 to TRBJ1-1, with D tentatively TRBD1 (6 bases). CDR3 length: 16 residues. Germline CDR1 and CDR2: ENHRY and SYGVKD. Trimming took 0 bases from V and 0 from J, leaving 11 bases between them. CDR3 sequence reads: CAISESGTPMNTEAFF. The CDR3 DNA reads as TGTGCCATCAGTGAGTCGGGGACACCCATGAACACTGAAGCTTTCTTT.

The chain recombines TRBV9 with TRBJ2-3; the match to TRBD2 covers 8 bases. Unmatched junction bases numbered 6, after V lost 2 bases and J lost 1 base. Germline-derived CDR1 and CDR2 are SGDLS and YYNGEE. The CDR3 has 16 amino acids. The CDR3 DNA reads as TGTGCCAGCAGCGTGAGCGGGAGACGAGGCACAGATACGCAGTATTTT. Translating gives CASSVSGRRGTDTQYF.

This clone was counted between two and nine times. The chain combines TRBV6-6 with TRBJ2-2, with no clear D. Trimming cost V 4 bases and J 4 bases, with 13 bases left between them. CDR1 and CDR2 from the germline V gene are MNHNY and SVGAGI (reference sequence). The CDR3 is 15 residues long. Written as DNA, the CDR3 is TGTGCCAGCAGTTCTCGACTCGCTGGCACCGGGGAGCTGTTTTTT. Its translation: CASSSRLAGTGELFF.

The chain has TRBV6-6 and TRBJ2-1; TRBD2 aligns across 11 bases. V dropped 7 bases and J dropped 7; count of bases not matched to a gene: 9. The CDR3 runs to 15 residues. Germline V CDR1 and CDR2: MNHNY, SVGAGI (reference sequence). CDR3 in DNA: TGTGCCAGCATCCCCGGGACTAGCGGAGGAAATGAGCAGTTCTTC. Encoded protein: CASIPGTSGGNEQFF.

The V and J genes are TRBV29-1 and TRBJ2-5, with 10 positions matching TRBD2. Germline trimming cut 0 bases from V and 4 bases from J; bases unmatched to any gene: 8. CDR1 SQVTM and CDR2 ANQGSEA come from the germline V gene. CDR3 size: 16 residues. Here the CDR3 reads CSVEDLLAGVVETQYF. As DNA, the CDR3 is TGCAGCGTTGAAGATCTGCTAGCGGGAGTCGTAGAGACCCAGTACTTC.

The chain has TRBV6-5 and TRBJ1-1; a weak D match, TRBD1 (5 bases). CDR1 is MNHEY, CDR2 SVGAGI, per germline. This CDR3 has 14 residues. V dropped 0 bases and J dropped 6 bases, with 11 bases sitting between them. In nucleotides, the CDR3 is TGTGCCAGCAGTTACTCCAGAGGGGAGGCTGAAGCTTTCTTT. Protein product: CASSYSRGEAEAFF.

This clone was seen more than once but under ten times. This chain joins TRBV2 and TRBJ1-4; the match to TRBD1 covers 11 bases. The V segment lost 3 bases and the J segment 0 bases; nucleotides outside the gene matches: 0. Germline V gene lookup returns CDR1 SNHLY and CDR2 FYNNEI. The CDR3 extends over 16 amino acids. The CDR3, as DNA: TGTGCCAGCAGTGAGGACAGGGGGCCAACTAATGAAAAACTGTTTTTT. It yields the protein CASSEDRGPTNEKLFF.

The CDR3 nucleotides read TGTGCCTGGGGCGGTAGACAGCCCAGTAGGGTCACTGAAGCTTTCTTT. Translation gives CAWGGRQPSRVTEAFF. J is TRBJ1-1 and V is TRBV30; weak D call: TRBD1 (5 bases). The CDR3 is 16 residues long. Germline V gene data show CDR1 as GTSNPN and CDR2 as SVGIG (reference sequence). The ends were cut back, 5 bases at V and 4 bases at J, with 23 bases in the middle.

This CDR3 reads CASSVEQGQQETQYF. The CDR3 DNA follows: TGTGCCAGCAGCGTAGAACAGGGCCAACAAGAGACCCAGTACTTC. This rearrangement joins TRBV9 to TRBJ2-5; D perhaps matches TRBD1 (6 bases). The length of the CDR3 is 15 residues. Per the germline V gene, CDR1 is SGDLS and CDR2 is YYNGEE. V was shortened by 0 bases and J by 2 bases, with 11 bases between the two germline ends.

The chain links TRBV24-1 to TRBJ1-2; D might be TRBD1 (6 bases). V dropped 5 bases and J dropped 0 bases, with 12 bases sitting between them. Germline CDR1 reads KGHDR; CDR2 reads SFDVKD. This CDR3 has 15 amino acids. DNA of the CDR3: TGTGCCACCAGTGCAACAGGGCGTCCTAACTATGGCTACACCTTC. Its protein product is CATSATGRPNYGYTF.

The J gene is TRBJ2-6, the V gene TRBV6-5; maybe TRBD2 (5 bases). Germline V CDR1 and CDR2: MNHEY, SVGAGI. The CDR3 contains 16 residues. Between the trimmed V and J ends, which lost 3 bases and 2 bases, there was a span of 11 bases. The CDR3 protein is CASSYIPGTGANVLTF. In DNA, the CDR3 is TGTGCCAGCAGTTATATTCCGGGGACTGGGGCCAACGTCCTGACTTTC.

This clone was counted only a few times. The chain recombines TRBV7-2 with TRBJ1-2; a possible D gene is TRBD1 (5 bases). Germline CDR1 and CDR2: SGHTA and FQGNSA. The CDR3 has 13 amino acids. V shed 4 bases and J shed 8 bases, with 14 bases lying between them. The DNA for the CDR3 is TGTGCCAGCAGCTCTACTTGGGGCGAGGGCTACACCTTC. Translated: CASSSTWGEGYTF.

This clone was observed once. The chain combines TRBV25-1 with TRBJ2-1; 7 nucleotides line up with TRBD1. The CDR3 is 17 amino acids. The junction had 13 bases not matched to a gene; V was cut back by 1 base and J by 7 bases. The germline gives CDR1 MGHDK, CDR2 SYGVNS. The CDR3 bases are TGTGCCAGCAGTGAATTCGACAGGGAAGGTTTCTTAAATGAGCAGTTCTTC. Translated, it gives CASSEFDREGFLNEQFF.

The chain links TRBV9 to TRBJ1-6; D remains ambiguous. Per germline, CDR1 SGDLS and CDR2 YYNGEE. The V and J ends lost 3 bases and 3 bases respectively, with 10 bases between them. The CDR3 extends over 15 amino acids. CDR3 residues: CASSAAAVYNSPLHF. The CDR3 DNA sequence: TGTGCCAGCAGCGCCGCCGCAGTCTATAATTCACCCCTCCACTTT.

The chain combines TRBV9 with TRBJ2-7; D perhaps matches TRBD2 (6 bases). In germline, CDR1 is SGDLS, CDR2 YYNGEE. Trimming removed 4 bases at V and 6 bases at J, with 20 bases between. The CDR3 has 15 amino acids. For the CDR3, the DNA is TGTGCCAGCAGCCGAGCGGCCGGGACTGGGAGCGAGCAGTACTTC. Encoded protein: CASSRAAGTGSEQYF.

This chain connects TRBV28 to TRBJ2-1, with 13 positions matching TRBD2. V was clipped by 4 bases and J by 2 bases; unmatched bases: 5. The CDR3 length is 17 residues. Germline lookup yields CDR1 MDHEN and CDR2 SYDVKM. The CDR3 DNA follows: TGTGCCAGCAGTTCCGGACTAGCGGGAGTAACCTACAATGAGCAGTTCTTC. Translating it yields CASSSGLAGVTYNEQFF.

CDR3 region: CASSGTGNYGYTF. The DNA for the CDR3 is TGTGCCAGCAGTGGGACAGGGAACTATGGCTACACCTTC. The chain employs TRBV2 and TRBJ1-2; TRBD1 aligns across 8 bases. Germline trimming cut 4 bases from V and 2 bases from J; bases unmatched to any gene: 0. Germline loops: CDR1 SNHLY, CDR2 FYNNEI. This CDR3 is built from 13 residues.

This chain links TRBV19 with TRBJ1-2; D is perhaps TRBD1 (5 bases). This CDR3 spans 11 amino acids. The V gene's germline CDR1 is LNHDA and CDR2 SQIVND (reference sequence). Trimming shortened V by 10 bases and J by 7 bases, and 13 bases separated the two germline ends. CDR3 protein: CATNAGTGYTF. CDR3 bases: TGTGCCACAAATGCGGGGACTGGCTACACCTTC.